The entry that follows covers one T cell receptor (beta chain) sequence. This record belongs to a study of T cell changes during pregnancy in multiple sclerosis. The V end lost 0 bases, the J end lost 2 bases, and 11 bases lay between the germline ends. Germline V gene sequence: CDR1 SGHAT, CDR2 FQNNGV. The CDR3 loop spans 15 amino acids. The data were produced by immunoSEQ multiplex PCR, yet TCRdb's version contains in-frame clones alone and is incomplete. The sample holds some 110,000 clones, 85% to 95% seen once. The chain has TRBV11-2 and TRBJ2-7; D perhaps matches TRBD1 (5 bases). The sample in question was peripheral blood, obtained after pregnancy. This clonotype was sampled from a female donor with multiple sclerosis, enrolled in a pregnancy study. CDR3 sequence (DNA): TGTGCCAGCAGCTTAGATCAGGACAAAACCTACGAGCAGTACTTC. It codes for CASSLDQDKTYEQYF.